This T cell receptor (beta chain) stems from a study of shared clonotypes between healthy human individuals. The protocol was immunoSEQ multiplex PCR, while the TCRdb copy is restricted to in-frame clones and leaves out a portion. The sample holds about 610,000 clones, roughly 96% seen once. Broader study findings: In having few donors, the study represented limited genetic and exposure-history diversity.

On this clone: Antigen: not known.

Positive CCR7 selection of CD45RO-negative cells yielded the naive CD8 cells, and terminally differentiated effector memory CD45RA+ cells were excluded. HIV-negative, healthy adults without recent acute infections or vaccinations were the donors. Germline V gene data show CDR1 as SGHNT and CDR2 as YYREEE (reference sequence). Trimming left V 4 bases short and J 0 bases short, with 11 bases between. This CDR3 comprises 14 residues. Source material: naive CD8+ T cells sorted from blood. The J gene is TRBJ2-7, the V gene TRBV5-4, with a tentative D call TRBD2 (6 bases). This clonotype was obtained from a young woman in good health. For the CDR3, the DNA is TGTGCCAGCAGCGTTAGCGGATCCTCCTACGAGCAGTACTTC. This translates into CASSVSGSSYEQYF.